The 17 T cell receptor beta chains given below trace back to one sample, sequenced in a study of T cells in Graves' hyperthyroidism and ophthalmopathy. From RNA transcripts, TCR beta CDR3 regions were amplified. When the TCR CDR3 underwent first-round RT-PCR, the HTBI primer set was used. TCRdb reprocessed the multiplex PCR reads via MiXCR and lists one record per CDR3 protein. The sample contains roughly 510,000 distinct CDR3 sequences, around 21% of which appear only once. The specimen sequenced was blood. These receptors came from a man aged 18 to 30 with Graves' hyperthyroidism.

This chain links TRBV29-1 with TRBJ1-5, with D possibly TRBD1 on 5 matching bases. CDR1 and CDR2 from the germline V gene are SQVTM and ANQGSEA. V gave up 6 bases and J gave up 0 bases, with 9 bases separating them. There are 13 residues in the CDR3. CDR3 DNA: TGCAGCGTGAAAGGGGATAGCAATCAGCCCCAGCATTTT. Protein sequence: CSVKGDSNQPQHF.

This clonotype was counted many times. It may be a read error: a sequence one base away is much more abundant. This chain links TRBV28 with TRBJ1-1; 9 bases are a match to TRBD1. The V and J ends lost 4 bases and 4 bases, in that order; junction bases with no gene match: 4. CDR3 length: 14 residues. Looked up from germline, CDR1 is MDHEN and CDR2 is SYDVKM. This chain's CDR3 is CASSSGTGITEAFF. In DNA form, the CDR3 reads TGTGCCAGCAGTTCCGGGACAGGGATCACTGAAGCTTTCTTT.

The V and J genes are TRBV10-3 and TRBJ2-7; D is undetermined. Trimming removed 2 bases at V and 6 bases at J, with 17 bases between. There are 15 residues in the CDR3. The germline V gene encodes CDR1 ENHRY and CDR2 SYGVKD. This chain's CDR3 is CAISEPRNPRREQYF. The CDR3 nucleotides read TGTGCCATCAGTGAGCCCCGGAACCCACGTCGCGAGCAGTACTTC.

This clonotype appeared many times. The chain recombines TRBV7-8 with TRBJ1-1; D is ambiguous. Germline assignment: CDR1 SGHVS and CDR2 FQNEAQ. V lost 1 base and J 3 bases, leaving 9 bases between the germline ends. The CDR3 has 14 amino acids. CDR3 sequence (DNA): TGTGCCAGCAGCTTAGGAGGGAGGGACACTGAAGCTTTCTTT. Protein sequence: CASSLGGRDTEAFF. Looking up the rest from reference TRBV7-8 and TRBJ1-1 gives the full variable domain: GAGVSQSPRYKVAKRGQDVALRCDPISGHVSLFWYQQALGQGPEFLTYFQNEAQLDKSGLPSDRFFAERPEGSVSTLKIQRTQQEDSAVYLCASSLGGRDTEAFFGQGTRLTVV.

This clonotype has only a few counts. The J gene is TRBJ1-1, the V gene TRBV5-1; D gene ambiguous. CDR1 is SGHRS and CDR2 is YFSETQ in the germline V gene. V was pared by 0 bases and J by 9 bases, with 15 bases between. The CDR3 totals 14 residues. CDR3 coding DNA: TGCGCCAGCAGCTTGGAAGCAGGAGGGTTTCAAGCTTTCTTT. It is translated as CASSLEAGGFQAFF.

In its sample, this clonotype was seen many times. The rearrangement joins TRBV27 to TRBJ2-4; a weak D match, TRBD1 (5 bases). The CDR3 length is 14 residues. In germline, CDR1 is MNHEY, CDR2 SMNVEV (reference sequence). V was shortened by 2 bases and J by 6 bases, with 11 bases between the two germline ends. CDR3 sequence: CASSLTGPRNIQYF. CDR3 coding DNA: TGTGCCAGCAGTTTAACAGGTCCTCGAAACATTCAGTACTTC.

This clonotype was observed at least ten times. This may be a read error: a much more frequent sequence differs by one nucleotide. This chain connects TRBV5-1 to TRBJ1-1; D is uncertain. Germline CDR1 is SGHRS and CDR2 is YFSETQ. V was clipped by 0 bases and J by 0 bases, with 6 bases between them. CDR3 length: 14 residues. In nucleotides, the CDR3 is TGCGCCAGCAGCTTGGACACCATGAACACTGAAGCTTTCTTT. It translates to CASSLDTMNTEAFF.

In its sample, this clonotype was seen many times. This chain links TRBV4-1 with TRBJ2-7; tentatively, D is TRBD1 (5 bases). Looked up from germline, CDR1 is MGHRA and CDR2 is YSYEKL. V dropped 6 bases and J dropped 3 bases, with 15 bases sitting between them. There are 14 residues in the CDR3. CDR3 residues: CASSPGPGNYEQYF. In nucleotides, the CDR3 is TGCGCCAGCAGTCCCGGGCCAGGGAACTACGAGCAGTACTTC.

The rearrangement joins TRBV3-1 to TRBJ2-7; D not certain. The CDR3 is made up of 13 amino acids. Germline CDR1 is LGHDT and CDR2 is YNNKEL (reference sequence). Trimming stripped 4 bases from V and 0 bases from J, with 7 bases between. CDR3 residues: CASSLSISYEQYF. The CDR3, as DNA: TGTGCCAGCAGCCTATCCATCTCCTACGAGCAGTACTTC.

The sample holds many counts of this clonotype. This chain joins TRBV9 and TRBJ1-5; D possibly corresponds to TRBD1 (5 bases). The V end was cut by 4 bases, the J end by 2 bases, with 16 bases between. Germline CDR1 is SGDLS and CDR2 is YYNGEE. The CDR3 extends over 16 amino acids. CDR3 nucleotide sequence: TGTGCCAGCAGCTTACCCGGGGGGGTGGGCAATCAGCCCCAGCATTTT. Its translation is CASSLPGGVGNQPQHF.

This clonotype occurred many times. The rearrangement links TRBV7-8 to TRBJ1-2; 9 bases match TRBD1. Per the germline V gene, CDR1 is SGHVS and CDR2 is FQNEAQ. The CDR3 loop spans 14 amino acids. V dropped 5 bases and J dropped 3; count of bases not matched to a gene: 4. The CDR3 DNA reads TGTGCCAGCAGCGAGGGACAGGGCCACTATGGCTACACCTTC. It codes for CASSEGQGHYGYTF.

This clonotype was seen only a few times. The genes are TRBV6-5 and TRBJ2-3; 8 nucleotides match TRBD2. The V segment lost 7 bases and the J segment 1 base; nucleotides outside the gene matches: 7. Germline values: CDR1 MNHEY, CDR2 SVGAGI. The CDR3 is made up of 15 amino acids. The CDR3 region has the DNA TGTGCCAGCAAGTTGGGTAGCGGGGGCACAGATACGCAGTATTTT. Translation gives CASKLGSGGTDTQYF.

This clonotype was observed many times. The V gene is TRBV7-8, the J gene TRBJ2-5; D tentatively reads TRBD1 or TRBD2 (6 bases each). The ends were cut back, 6 bases at V and 4 bases at J, with 24 bases in the middle. CDR1 SGHVS and CDR2 FQNEAQ come from the germline V gene. This CDR3 is 17 amino acids long. CDR3 nucleotides: TGTGCCAGCAGGGGATCCAGGGTGGGGGGCCCTTCAGAGACCCAGTACTTC. It is translated as CASRGSRVGGPSETQYF.

This clonotype turned up a few times. The chain employs TRBV25-1 and TRBJ2-7, with a possible D match to TRBD1 (5 bases). Per the germline V gene, CDR1 is MGHDK and CDR2 is SYGVNS. The CDR3 sequence is 14 residues long. The germline V and J ends were trimmed by 0 bases and 4 bases, with 10 bases remaining between them. CDR3 loop: CASSEYSRAYEQYF. DNA of the CDR3: TGTGCCAGCAGTGAATACTCCAGGGCTTACGAGCAGTACTTC.

Concerning this clonotype itself: Possible read error: a much larger clone is one base away. The chain has TRBV10-3 and TRBJ1-1; 9 bases match TRBD1. CDR1 is ENHRY and CDR2 is SYGVKD in the germline V gene. The CDR3 has 18 residues. The CDR3: CAIGEGGTGREVNTEAFF. The CDR3 nucleotides read TGTGCCATCGGTGAAGGGGGGACAGGGCGGGAGGTGAACACTGAAGCTTTCTTT.

This sequence joins TRBV12-3 or TRBV12-4 and TRBJ1-2, with D tentatively TRBD1 (5 bases). CDR3 size: 16 residues. Trimming took 6 bases from V and 7 from J, leaving 24 bases between them. The CDR3 here is CASSTDILGFSTGYTF. The CDR3, as DNA: TGTGCCAGCAGCACGGACATTCTGGGATTTTCGACTGGCTACACCTTC.

This clonotype came up once. Here the CDR3 DNA reads TGTGCCAGCAGCTTAAGGGGCGGGGATTCTGGCTACACCTTC. Protein product: CASSLRGGDSGYTF. This chain connects TRBV7-8 to TRBJ1-2, with D possibly TRBD1 on 5 matching bases. This CDR3 contains 14 residues. With 2 bases removed from V and 7 bases from J, the gap between germline ends came to 14 bases. The germline gives CDR1 SGHVS, CDR2 FQNEAQ.